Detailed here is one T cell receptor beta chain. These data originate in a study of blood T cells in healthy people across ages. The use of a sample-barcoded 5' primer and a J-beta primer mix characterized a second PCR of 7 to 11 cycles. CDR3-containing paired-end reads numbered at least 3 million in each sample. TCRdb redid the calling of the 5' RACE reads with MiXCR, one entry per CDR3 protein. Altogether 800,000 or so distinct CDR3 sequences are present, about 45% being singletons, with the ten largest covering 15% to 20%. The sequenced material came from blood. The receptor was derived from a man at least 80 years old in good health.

The CDR3 DNA reads as TGTGCCAGCAGTTTATTGAGGACTAGCGGGCCTCCTTACAATGAGCAGTACTTC. Its translation: CASSLLRTSGPPYNEQYF. The chain recombines TRBV27 with TRBJ2-5; 11 positions agree with TRBD2. The CDR3 spans 18 residues. CDR1 MNHEY and CDR2 SMNVEV come from the germline V gene (reference sequence). The V segment lost 1 base and the J segment 11 bases; nucleotides outside the gene matches: 18.